These 22 T cell receptor beta chains share one sample of origin, sequenced in a study of breast tumors, draining lymph nodes, adjacent tissues (dated by TCRdb to about 2016). The axillary draining lymph nodes of breast cancer patients were the source of the lymph node samples. Library creation used multiplex PCR. The sequencer listed for this sample is Illumina HiSeq 2000. TCRdb handled the public reads itself, with Q25 trimming in fastp and clone calling in MiXCR, and kept productive beta chains. Each CDR3 protein gets just one entry, which takes the most common genes and DNA from the rows behind it. Within this sample are 150,000 to 200,000 distinct CDR3 sequences, with over 25% of them counted one time only. The top ten hold 4.3% of the sample. Source material: axillary lymph node tissue. Receptors originate from a female donor with breast cancer. Some clones in this sample may be carry-over from other donors' samples.

In this sample, this clonotype turned up a few times. The chain is built from TRBV20-1 and TRBJ1-1, with no clear D. Trimming took 0 bases from V and 6 from J, leaving 14 bases between them. CDR3 length: 14 residues. Per the germline V gene, CDR1 is DFQATT and CDR2 is SNEGSKA (reference sequence). The CDR3 coding sequence is TGCAGTGCTAGAGATCTGGGGTCAGTCGCTGAAGCTTTCTTT. It translates to CSARDLGSVAEAFF.

This clonotype was recorded at least ten times. The chain carries TRBV7-2 and TRBJ2-3, with D perhaps given as TRBD1 or TRBD2 (6 bases each). The germline V gene encodes CDR1 SGHTA and CDR2 FQGNSA. Between the trimmed V and J ends, which lost 1 base and 3 bases, there was a span of 14 bases. The CDR3 covers 16 residues. The chain's CDR3 is CASSLVNPGATDTQYF. Here the CDR3 DNA reads TGTGCCAGCAGCTTAGTAAATCCGGGGGCGACAGATACGCAGTATTTT. The full variable domain, rest sourced from reference TRBV7-2 and TRBJ2-3, is GAGVSQSPSNKVTEKGKDVELRCDPISGHTALYWYRQSLGQGLEFLIYFQGNSAPDKSGLPSDRFSAERTGGSVSTLTIQRTQQEDSAVYLCASSLVNPGATDTQYFGPGTRLTVL.

The sample holds many counts of this clonotype. V usage is TRBV3-1 and J usage is TRBJ2-7; D gene unclear. The V and J ends lost 5 bases and 3 bases respectively, with 2 bases between them. The CDR3 runs 10 residues. Germline V gene sequence: CDR1 LGHDT, CDR2 YNNKEL (reference sequence). As DNA, the CDR3 is TGTGCCAGCAGCGGCTACGAGCAGTACTTC. This encodes CASSGYEQYF.

Comments on this clonotype: A read error may explain this, as a much larger clone is one base away. The chain recombines TRBV10-3 with TRBJ2-1; TRBD2 matches 7 bases. Germline-derived CDR1 and CDR2 are ENHRY and SYGVKD. The CDR3 has 13 residues. CDR3 DNA: TGTGCCATCAGTGAGTCGACTAGCAATGAGCAGTGCTTC. Translating gives CAISESTSNEQCF.

This clonotype was detected ten times or more. The chain carries TRBV7-9 and TRBJ2-3, with TRBD2 identical over 8 bases. The germline V gene has CDR1 SEHNR and CDR2 FQNEAQ (reference sequence). This CDR3 is built from 15 residues. After removal of 6 bases from V and 1 base from J, the junction contained 6 bases not matched to a gene. CDR3 amino acids: CASSSIAGRTDTQYF. For the CDR3, the DNA is TGTGCCAGCAGTAGCATAGCGGGACGCACAGATACGCAGTATTTT.

This clonotype has ten or more counts. The genes are TRBV9 and TRBJ2-5; D not certain. The CDR3 covers 15 residues. From germline, CDR1 is SGDLS and CDR2 YYNGEE. V was cut by 3 bases and J by 0 bases, with 12 bases left in between. The CDR3 spells CASSAGAGNQETQYF. The CDR3 DNA reads as TGTGCCAGCAGCGCTGGCGCAGGCAACCAAGAGACCCAGTACTTC.

This clonotype was counted ten times or more. CDR3 protein: CSARAIDRLQETQYF. CDR3 bases: TGCAGTGCTAGGGCAATTGACAGGCTCCAAGAGACCCAGTACTTC. The chain recombines TRBV20-1 with TRBJ2-5; TRBD1 is a possible D gene (6 bases). This CDR3 is built from 15 residues. The germline gives CDR1 DFQATT, CDR2 SNEGSKA (reference sequence). With 3 bases removed from V and 1 base from J, the gap between germline ends came to 15 bases.

This clonotype was detected once. The CDR3 is CASSPNPRPTDEKLFF. In DNA, the CDR3 is TGCGCCAGCAGCCCCAACCCCCGACCAACCGATGAAAAACTGTTTTTT. The V call is TRBV5-1, the J call TRBJ1-4; D unresolved. Germline loops: CDR1 SGHRS, CDR2 YFSETQ. V was pared by 4 bases and J by 6 bases, with 19 bases between. This CDR3 comprises 16 residues.

The CDR3 spells CSAPGQGRQLGTEAFF. CDR3 nucleotides: TGCAGTGCTCCGGGACAGGGGCGCCAGCTGGGAACTGAAGCTTTCTTT. The rearrangement links TRBV20-1 to TRBJ1-1; 10 bases fit TRBD1. V trimming: 5 bases; J trimming: 5 bases; junction bases outside the gene matches: 14. Germline V gives CDR1 DFQATT, CDR2 SNEGSKA (reference sequence). The CDR3 extends over 16 amino acids.

This clonotype has a count of ten or more. The chain recombines TRBV20-1 with TRBJ2-1, with D possibly TRBD2 on 6 matching bases. The CDR3 has 13 amino acids. The V end was cut by 3 bases, the J end by 7 bases, with 13 bases between. CDR1 DFQATT and CDR2 SNEGSKA come from the germline V gene (reference sequence). CDR3: CSARGGLSNEQFF. CDR3 DNA sequence: TGCAGTGCTAGGGGGGGACTCTCAAATGAGCAGTTCTTC.

V is TRBV6-2 or TRBV6-3 and J is TRBJ2-1, with 7 bases identical to TRBD1. The CDR3 contains 14 residues. Germline V gene data show CDR1 as MNHEY and CDR2 as SVGEGT. V was clipped by 6 bases and J by 9 bases; unmatched bases: 11. The CDR3 reads CASSRGEGASEQFF. CDR3 coding DNA: TGTGCCAGCAGCCGAGGTGAGGGGGCGAGTGAGCAGTTCTTC.

In this sample, this clonotype turned up many times. The CDR3 nucleotides read TGTGCCATCAGTGAGTTTAGCGGCAACACAGATACGCAGTATTTT. Translation: CAISEFSGNTDTQYF. The chain uses TRBV10-3 and TRBJ2-3; possibly TRBD2 for D (6 bases). V was clipped by 1 base and J by 2 bases, with 10 bases between them. Germline loops: CDR1 ENHRY, CDR2 SYGVKD. CDR3 size: 15 residues.

This clonotype was picked up a small number of times. This may be a read error, as it is one base from a much larger clone. Here the CDR3 DNA reads TGTGCCAGCAGCTGGCCGAGGGCAGTATCAGATACGCAGTATTTT. Amino acid sequence: CASSWPRAVSDTQYF. The chain employs TRBV5-6 and TRBJ2-3, with a weak D call TRBD2 (5 bases). The V gene's germline CDR1 is SGHDT and CDR2 YYEEEE. Trimming stripped 3 bases from V and 4 bases from J, with 15 bases between. The CDR3 contains 15 residues.

To note about this clonotype: This could be a read error, since a much larger clone is one nucleotide away. The genes are TRBV20-1 and TRBJ2-1; 8 bases line up with TRBD2. The CDR3 contains 17 residues. Per the germline V gene, CDR1 is DFQATT and CDR2 is SNEGSKA (reference sequence). V was clipped by 0 bases and J by 9 bases; unmatched bases: 16. The DNA for the CDR3 is TGCAGTGCTAGAGATTTCAAGGACTATCCAGCGGGAGCTGAGCAGTTCTTC. This translates into CSARDFKDYPAGAEQFF.

The genes are TRBV10-3 and TRBJ2-7; D might be TRBD1 or TRBD2, each matching 5 bases. Germline CDR1 and CDR2: ENHRY and SYGVKD. There are 13 residues in the CDR3. Between the trimmed V and J ends, which lost 7 bases and 0 bases, there was a span of 10 bases. The DNA of the CDR3 is TGTGCCATCACCATGGGACGCTCCTACGAGCAGTACTTC. Translated, it gives CAITMGRSYEQYF.

This clonotype has a single count. The V call is TRBV7-9, the J call TRBJ2-7; possibly TRBD1 for D (6 bases). There are 12 residues in the CDR3. The germline CDR1 and CDR2 sequences are SEHNR and FQNEAQ (reference sequence). The ends were cut back, 8 bases at V and 3 bases at J, with 11 bases in the middle. The DNA of the CDR3 is TGTGCCAGCGGGACAATATACTACGAGCAGTACTTC. This encodes CASGTIYYEQYF.

This clonotype has at least ten counts. The rearrangement uses TRBV15 and TRBJ2-1, with TRBD2 matching over 8 bases. Trimming at V came to 1 base and at J to 8 bases, leaving 4 bases not matched to a gene. The CDR3 covers 14 residues. Germline V lookup: CDR1 LNHNV, CDR2 YYDKDF (reference sequence). CDR3 DNA: TGTGCCACCAGCAGAGGGACTAGCCGTTATGAGCAGTTCTTC. It yields the protein CATSRGTSRYEQFF.

The V call is TRBV2, the J call TRBJ2-5, with D tentatively TRBD2 (7 bases). The CDR3 runs 14 residues. The germline V gene has CDR1 SNHLY and CDR2 FYNNEI. V was cut by 6 bases and J by 2 bases, with 13 bases left in between. The chain's CDR3 is CASRDAGAQETQYF. As DNA, the CDR3 is TGTGCCAGCAGGGACGCGGGGGCGCAAGAGACCCAGTACTTC.

This clonotype occurred many times. The chain recombines TRBV30 with TRBJ2-3; no reliable D call. Trimming pared 1 base from V and 6 bases from J, leaving 8 bases between. There are 12 residues in the CDR3. Germline V gene data show CDR1 as GTSNPN and CDR2 as SVGIG (reference sequence). In DNA, the CDR3 is TGTGCCTGGAGTGCGGTAGGGGATACGCAGTATTTT. Protein sequence: CAWSAVGDTQYF.

The chain employs TRBV6-6 and TRBJ2-3; 8 nucleotides agree with TRBD2. CDR3 size: 15 residues. V dropped 4 bases and J dropped 2; count of bases not matched to a gene: 5. Germline CDR1 reads MNHNY; CDR2 reads SVGAGI (reference sequence). CDR3 region: CASSSREGYTDTQYF. The CDR3 DNA reads as TGTGCCAGCAGTTCCCGGGAGGGTTACACAGATACGCAGTATTTT.

This clonotype was detected only once. The CDR3 does not close with the conserved phenylalanine or tryptophan, likely indicating a read error. The J gene is TRBJ2-2, the V gene TRBV5-1; D is possibly TRBD2 (5 bases). The CDR3 is made up of 15 amino acids. Germline assignment: CDR1 SGHRS and CDR2 YFSETQ. Trimming took off 2 bases at V and 5 bases at J, with 13 bases between the two ends. CDR3 region: CASSLEGRRTGELFL. Here the CDR3 DNA reads TGCGCCAGCAGCTTAGAAGGCAGGAGGACCGGGGAGCTGTTTCTT.

The table lists this clonotype with many counts. The V gene is TRBV7-9, the J gene TRBJ1-2; no clear D gene. CDR1 is SEHNR and CDR2 is FQNEAQ in the germline V gene (reference sequence). V lost 2 bases and J 5 bases, leaving 6 bases between the germline ends. The CDR3 totals 12 residues. CDR3 residues: CASSLPGYGYTF. The CDR3 region has the DNA TGTGCCAGCAGCTTACCCGGTTATGGCTACACCTTC.